One and the same sample provided the 13 T cell receptor beta chains below, sequenced in a study of cytomegalovirus exposure and HLA in healthy donors. Both 60 Vbeta primers and 13 Jbeta primers went into the PCR. The table came from immunoSEQ multiplex PCR; TCRdb's copy has only in-frame clones and leaves some out. The table records about 130,000 clones, about 80% of them present only once. The sequencing sample was made of PBMCs. These receptors came from a young man in good health and CMV-seropositive.

The chain is built from TRBV6-6 and TRBJ2-2, with TRBD1 matching 9 bases. J gave up 5 bases and V 6 bases, and 4 bases lay outside the gene matches. The CDR3 is made up of 14 amino acids. Germline V CDR1 and CDR2: MNHNY, SVGAGI (reference sequence). CDR3: CASRATGGTGELFF. CDR3 bases: TGTGCCAGCAGAGCGACAGGGGGGACCGGGGAGCTGTTTTTT.

The CDR3 here is CASSEARHGKETQYF. CDR3 coding DNA: TGTGCCAGCAGTGAGGCCCGGCACGGGAAAGAGACCCAGTACTTC. The rearrangement joins TRBV2 to TRBJ2-5, with D maybe TRBD2 (5 bases). The CDR3 has 15 residues. The ends were cut back, 3 bases at V and 3 bases at J, with 14 bases in the middle. CDR1 SNHLY and CDR2 FYNNEI come from the germline V gene.

This chain joins TRBV7-2 and TRBJ1-6; perhaps TRBD1 as D (5 bases). V lost 6 bases and J 8 bases, leaving 17 bases between the germline ends. CDR3 size: 15 residues. Germline lookup yields CDR1 SGHTA and CDR2 FQGNSA. This CDR3 reads CASSPSGVGDSPLHF. The CDR3 coding sequence is TGTGCCAGCAGTCCCTCGGGGGTTGGGGATTCACCCCTCCACTTT.

The chain has TRBV18 and TRBJ2-7; TRBD2 matches at 13 bases. Unmatched junction bases numbered 4, after V lost 3 bases and J lost 2 bases. Per germline, CDR1 KGHSH and CDR2 LQKENI. The CDR3 is 16 residues long. This CDR3 is CASSPGLAGSTYEQYF. CDR3 sequence (DNA): TGTGCCAGCTCACCGGGACTAGCGGGGTCGACCTACGAGCAGTACTTC.

This sequence joins TRBV28 and TRBJ1-4; TRBD1 might be the D (6 bases). The CDR3 length is 19 residues. From germline, CDR1 is MDHEN and CDR2 SYDVKM. V was trimmed by 7 bases and J by 2 bases, leaving 26 bases between them. CDR3 in amino acids: CASIPIGTNRFSTNEKLFF. CDR3 nucleotide sequence: TGTGCCAGCATCCCTATCGGGACAAATCGCTTCTCGACTAATGAAAAACTGTTTTTT.

The V call is TRBV18, the J call TRBJ2-7; D perhaps matches TRBD1 (6 bases). Germline values: CDR1 KGHSH, CDR2 LQKENI. The CDR3 runs to 12 residues. The V end lost 6 bases, the J end lost 4 bases, and 10 bases lay between the germline ends. CDR3 sequence (DNA): TGTGCCAGCTCCCCTACAGGGTACGAGCAGTACTTC. Its translation is CASSPTGYEQYF.

This rearrangement joins TRBV7-8 to TRBJ2-5, with a possible D match to TRBD2 (5 bases). The CDR3 is 13 residues long. With 2 bases removed from V and 5 bases from J, the gap between germline ends came to 9 bases. The germline V gene has CDR1 SGHVS and CDR2 FQNEAQ. The CDR3 region is CASSLKREETQYF. Here the CDR3 DNA reads TGTGCCAGCAGCTTAAAAAGGGAGGAGACCCAGTACTTC.

CDR3 nucleotide sequence: TGCGCCAGCAGTCTTTGGGACAGACTTTCCTACGAGCAGTACTTC. The encoded protein is CASSLWDRLSYEQYF. The V and J genes are TRBV23-1 and TRBJ2-7; 7 bases match TRBD1. TRBV23-1 is filed as an ORF, its function uncertain. This CDR3 region has 15 residues. V gave up 4 bases and J gave up 1 base; unmatched junction bases: 7.

A few counts support this clone. V is TRBV28 and J is TRBJ1-1; no reliable D call. Trimming stripped 3 bases from V and 11 bases from J, with 16 bases between. Germline V gene sequence: CDR1 MDHEN, CDR2 SYDVKM. The CDR3 length is 13 residues. CDR3 region: CASSFVLGGEAFF. DNA of the CDR3: TGTGCCAGCAGTTTTGTGCTGGGCGGGGAGGCTTTCTTT.

The chain combines TRBV14 with TRBJ1-1; D call uncertain. This CDR3 contains 16 residues. The V and J ends lost 3 bases and 8 bases respectively, with 22 bases between them. In germline, CDR1 is SGHDN, CDR2 FVKESK. CDR3 sequence reads: CASSHHQWDSGREAFF. The CDR3 nucleotides read TGTGCCAGCAGCCACCATCAGTGGGATTCTGGGAGGGAAGCTTTCTTT.

V and J are TRBV27 and TRBJ1-4; TRBD1 agrees at 7 bases. Trimming cost V 5 bases and J 5 bases; bases outside gene matches: 8. Per the germline V gene, CDR1 is MNHEY and CDR2 is SMNVEV (reference sequence). This CDR3 has 15 amino acids. The CDR3 sequence is CASSQKGQRNEKLFF. For the CDR3, the DNA is TGTGCCAGCAGTCAAAAGGGACAGCGCAATGAAAAACTGTTTTTT.

The chain is built from TRBV19 and TRBJ1-5; a weak D match, TRBD1 (6 bases). The CDR3 length is 14 residues. Germline CDR1 LNHDA, CDR2 SQIVND (reference sequence). V lost 7 bases and J 6 bases, leaving 16 bases between the germline ends. The CDR3 region has the DNA TGTGCCAGTAACCCTTGGGGGCGCGGTCAGCCCCAGCATTTT. Protein: CASNPWGRGQPQHF.

The rearrangement uses TRBV10-1 and TRBJ1-1, with TRBD1 matching 8 bases. The length of the CDR3 is 13 residues. V was clipped by 5 bases and J by 7 bases; unmatched bases: 6. CDR1 WNHNN and CDR2 SYGVQD come from the germline V gene (reference sequence). CDR3 protein: CASSPDREGEAFF. The DNA of the CDR3 is TGCGCCAGCAGTCCGGACAGGGAGGGTGAAGCTTTCTTT.